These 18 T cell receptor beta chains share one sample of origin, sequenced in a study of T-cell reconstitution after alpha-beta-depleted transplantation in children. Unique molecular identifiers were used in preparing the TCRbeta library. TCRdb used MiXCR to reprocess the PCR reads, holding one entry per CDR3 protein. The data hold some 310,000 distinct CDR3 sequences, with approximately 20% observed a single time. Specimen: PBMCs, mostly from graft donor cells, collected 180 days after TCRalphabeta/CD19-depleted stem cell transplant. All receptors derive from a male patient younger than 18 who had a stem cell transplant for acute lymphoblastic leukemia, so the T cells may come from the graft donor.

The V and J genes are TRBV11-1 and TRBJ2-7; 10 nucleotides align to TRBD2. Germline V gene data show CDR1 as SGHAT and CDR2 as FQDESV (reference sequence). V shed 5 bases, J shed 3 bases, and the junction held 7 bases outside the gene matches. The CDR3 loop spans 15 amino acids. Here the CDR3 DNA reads TGTGCCAGCAGCCATTCCCGACTAGCGGGCTACGAGCAGTACTTC. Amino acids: CASSHSRLAGYEQYF.

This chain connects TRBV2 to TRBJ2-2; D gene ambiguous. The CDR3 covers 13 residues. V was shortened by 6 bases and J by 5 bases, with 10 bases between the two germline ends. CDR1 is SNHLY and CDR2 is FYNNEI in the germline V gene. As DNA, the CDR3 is TGTGCCAGCAGCGAGACTGGGACCGGGGAGCTGTTTTTT. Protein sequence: CASSETGTGELFF. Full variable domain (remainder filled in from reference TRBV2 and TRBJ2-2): EPEVTQTPSHQVTQMGQEVILRCVPISNHLYFYWYRQILGQKVEFLVSFYNNEISEKSEIFDDQFSVERPDGSNFTLKIRSTKLEDSAMYFCASSETGTGELFFGEGSRLTVL.

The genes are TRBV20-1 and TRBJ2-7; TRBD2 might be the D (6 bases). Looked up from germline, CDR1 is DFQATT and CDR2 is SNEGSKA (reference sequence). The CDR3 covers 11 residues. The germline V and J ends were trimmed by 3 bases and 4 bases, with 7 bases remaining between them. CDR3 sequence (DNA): TGCAGTGCTAGTGCGGGATACGAGCAGTACTTC. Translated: CSASAGYEQYF.

The CDR3 DNA reads TGCGCCAGCAGACTTCAGACAGGGGGCTCCTACGAGCAGTACTTC. This gives the protein CASRLQTGGSYEQYF. This chain joins TRBV5-1 and TRBJ2-7; 9 bases are a match to TRBD1. The CDR3 consists of 15 residues. CDR1 is SGHRS, CDR2 YFSETQ, per germline. J gave up 0 bases and V 5 bases, and 6 bases lay outside the gene matches.

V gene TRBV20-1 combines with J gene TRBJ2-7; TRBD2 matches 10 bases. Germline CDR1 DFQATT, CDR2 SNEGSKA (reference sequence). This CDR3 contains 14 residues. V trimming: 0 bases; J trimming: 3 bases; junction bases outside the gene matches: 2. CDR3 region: CSAREAGGFYEQYF. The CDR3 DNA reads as TGCAGTGCTAGAGAAGCGGGAGGGTTCTACGAGCAGTACTTC.

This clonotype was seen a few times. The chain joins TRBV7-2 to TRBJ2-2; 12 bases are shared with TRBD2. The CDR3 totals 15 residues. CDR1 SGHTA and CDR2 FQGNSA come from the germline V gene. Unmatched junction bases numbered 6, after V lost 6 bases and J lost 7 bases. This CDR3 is CASSQGTSGHGELFF. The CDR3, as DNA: TGTGCCAGCAGTCAAGGGACTAGCGGGCACGGGGAGCTGTTTTTT.

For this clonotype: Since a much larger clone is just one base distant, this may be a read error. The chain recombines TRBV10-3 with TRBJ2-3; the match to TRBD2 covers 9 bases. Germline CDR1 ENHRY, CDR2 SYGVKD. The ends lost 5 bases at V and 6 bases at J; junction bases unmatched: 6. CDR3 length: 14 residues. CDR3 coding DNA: TGTGCCATCAGTTTCCTAGCGGGAACCGATACGCAGTATTTT. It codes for CAISFLAGTDTQYF.

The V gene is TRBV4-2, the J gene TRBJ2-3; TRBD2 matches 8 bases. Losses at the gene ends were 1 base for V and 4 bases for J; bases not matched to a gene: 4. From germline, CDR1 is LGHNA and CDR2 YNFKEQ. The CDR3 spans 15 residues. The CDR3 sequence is CASSQGNSGADTQYF. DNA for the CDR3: TGTGCCAGCAGCCAAGGGAATAGCGGGGCAGATACGCAGTATTTT.

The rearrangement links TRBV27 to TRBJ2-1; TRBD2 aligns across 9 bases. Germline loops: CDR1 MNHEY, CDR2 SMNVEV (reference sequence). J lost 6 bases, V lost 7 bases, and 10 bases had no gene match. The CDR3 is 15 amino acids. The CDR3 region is CASTRAVAGVNEQFF. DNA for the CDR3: TGTGCCAGCACACGGGCGGTAGCGGGAGTCAATGAGCAGTTCTTC.

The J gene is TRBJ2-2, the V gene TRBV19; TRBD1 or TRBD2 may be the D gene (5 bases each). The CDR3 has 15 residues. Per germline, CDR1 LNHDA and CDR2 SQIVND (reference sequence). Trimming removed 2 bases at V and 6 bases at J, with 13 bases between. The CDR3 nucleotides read TGTGCCAGTAGTATACTCTACCGGGACCCCGGGGAGCTGTTTTTT. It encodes CASSILYRDPGELFF.

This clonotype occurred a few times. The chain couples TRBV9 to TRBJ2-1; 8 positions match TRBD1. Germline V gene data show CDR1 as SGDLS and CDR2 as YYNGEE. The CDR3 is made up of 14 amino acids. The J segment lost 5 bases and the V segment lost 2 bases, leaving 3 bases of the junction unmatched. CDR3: CASSVPDRDNEQFF. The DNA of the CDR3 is TGTGCCAGCAGCGTCCCGGACAGGGACAATGAGCAGTTCTTC.

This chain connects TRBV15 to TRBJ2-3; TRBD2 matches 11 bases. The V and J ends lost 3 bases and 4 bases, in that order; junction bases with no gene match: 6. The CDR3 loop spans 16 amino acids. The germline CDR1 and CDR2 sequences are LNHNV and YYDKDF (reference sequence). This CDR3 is CATSRRVAGGSDTQYF. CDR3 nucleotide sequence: TGTGCCACCAGCAGGCGGGTAGCGGGAGGGTCAGATACGCAGTATTTT.

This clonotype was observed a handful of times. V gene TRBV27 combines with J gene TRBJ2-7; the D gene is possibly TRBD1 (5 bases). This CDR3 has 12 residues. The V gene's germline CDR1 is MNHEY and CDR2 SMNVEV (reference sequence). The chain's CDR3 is CAAGPLVYEQYF. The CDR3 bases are TGTGCGGCAGGGCCTCTTGTCTACGAGCAGTACTTC.

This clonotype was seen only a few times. The CDR3 reads CSATSQAQYF. The CDR3, as DNA: TGCAGTGCTACTAGCCAAGCGCAGTATTTT. The V gene is TRBV20-1, the J gene TRBJ2-3, with D possibly TRBD2 on 5 matching bases. The CDR3 extends over 10 amino acids. V lost 4 bases, J lost 10 bases, and 9 bases lay in between. CDR1 is DFQATT, CDR2 SNEGSKA, per germline (reference sequence).

CDR3 in amino acids: CASSTTADATFGYTF. The DNA of the CDR3 is TGTGCCAGTAGTACAACCGCGGACGCAACTTTCGGCTACACCTTC. V and J are TRBV19 and TRBJ1-2; D gene uncertain. This CDR3 comprises 15 residues. V was clipped by 4 bases and J by 8 bases, with 20 bases between them. Germline V lookup: CDR1 LNHDA, CDR2 SQIVND (reference sequence).

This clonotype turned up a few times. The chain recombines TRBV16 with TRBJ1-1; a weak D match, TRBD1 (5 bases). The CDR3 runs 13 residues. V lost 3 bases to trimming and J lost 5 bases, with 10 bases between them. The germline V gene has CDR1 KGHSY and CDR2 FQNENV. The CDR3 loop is CASSHDSLTEAFF. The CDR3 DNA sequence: TGTGCCAGCAGCCATGACAGTTTGACTGAAGCTTTCTTT.

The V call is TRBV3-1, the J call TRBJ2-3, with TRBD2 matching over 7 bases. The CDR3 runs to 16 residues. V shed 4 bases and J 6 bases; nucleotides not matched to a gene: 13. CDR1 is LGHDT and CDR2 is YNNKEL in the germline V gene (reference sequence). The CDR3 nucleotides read TGTGCCAGCAGCCGCTCGACTAGCAGAAGAGAGGATACGCAGTATTTT. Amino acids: CASSRSTSRREDTQYF.

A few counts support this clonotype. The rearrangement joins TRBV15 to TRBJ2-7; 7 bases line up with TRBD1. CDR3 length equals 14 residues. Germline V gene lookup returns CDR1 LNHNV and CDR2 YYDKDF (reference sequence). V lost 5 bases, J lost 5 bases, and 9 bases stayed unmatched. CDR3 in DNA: TGTGCCACCAGCTTCTTGGACAGGCAGCACGAGCAGTACTTC. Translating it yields CATSFLDRQHEQYF.